One sample yielded the 5 T cell receptor beta chains listed below, sequenced in a study of T cell responses to AZD1222 COVID-19 vaccine. Repertoires were generated with immunoSEQ multiplex PCR, while TCRdb's copy carries only in-frame clones and drops some. Altogether 100,000 to 150,000 clones are present, 88% being singletons, with the ten largest covering under 9%. This material consisted of peripheral blood, taken on day 0 of AZD1222 vaccination. The receptors originated from an adult in good health.

V gene TRBV10-2 combines with J gene TRBJ1-1; a possible D gene is TRBD1 (6 bases). The V end lost 6 bases, the J end lost 4 bases, and 12 bases lay between the germline ends. This CDR3 has 13 residues. CDR1 WSHSY and CDR2 SAAADI come from the germline V gene. CDR3 in DNA: TGCGCCAGCAGGCCAACAGGGATCACTGAAGCTTTCTTT. Translated, it gives CASRPTGITEAFF.

The V gene is TRBV7-2, the J gene TRBJ2-7; 8 bases line up with TRBD1. V shed 5 bases, J shed 2 bases, and the junction held 11 bases outside the gene matches. This CDR3 is 16 amino acids long. The germline V gene encodes CDR1 SGHTA and CDR2 FQGNSA. This CDR3 reads CASSDPGGPTPYEQYF. In DNA, the CDR3 is TGTGCCAGCAGCGACCCAGGGGGCCCGACCCCCTACGAGCAGTACTTC. The variable domain in full, with the rest retrieved from reference TRBV7-2 and TRBJ2-7, is GAGVSQSPSNKVTEKGKDVELRCDPISGHTALYWYRQSLGQGLEFLIYFQGNSAPDKSGLPSDRFSAERTGGSVSTLTIQRTQQEDSAVYLCASSDPGGPTPYEQYFGPGTRLTVT.

This chain connects TRBV28 to TRBJ2-7; possibly TRBD1 for D (5 bases). The CDR3 runs to 13 residues. Trimming removed 1 base at V and 5 bases at J, with 9 bases between. Germline CDR1 reads MDHEN; CDR2 reads SYDVKM. The CDR3 loop is CASSLSGRHEQYF. For the CDR3, the DNA is TGTGCCAGCAGTTTATCAGGGCGACACGAGCAGTACTTC.

The chain employs TRBV4-2 and TRBJ2-7; D gene unclear. The V end was cut by 5 bases, the J end by 6 bases, with 17 bases between. The CDR3 consists of 14 residues. Germline CDR1 and CDR2: LGHNA and YNFKEQ. CDR3 residues: CASSTRASLGEQYF. CDR3 coding DNA: TGTGCCAGCAGCACCCGGGCCTCCCTGGGCGAGCAGTACTTC.

This CDR3 is CASSSLAGGNQETQYF. DNA of the CDR3: TGTGCCAGCAGCTCACTAGCGGGGGGCAACCAAGAGACCCAGTACTTC. V gene TRBV5-4 combines with J gene TRBJ2-5; 12 bases are shared with TRBD2. The length of the CDR3 is 16 residues. With V trimmed by 3 bases and J by 0 bases, 3 bases remained unmatched. Germline CDR1 and CDR2: SGHNT and YYREEE (reference sequence).